This entry concerns a single T cell receptor (beta chain). This entry comes from a study of blood T cell repertoires in COVID-19. Trimming took 6 bases from V and 7 from J; bases not matched to a gene: 3. Per germline, CDR1 SNHLY and CDR2 FYNNEI. This CDR3 is built from 13 residues. The assay was immunoSEQ multiplex PCR, and TCRdb's table has in-frame clones only and misses some. The table shows about 160,000 clones, with roughly 90% occurring only once. Material for sequencing was peripheral blood. The receptor's source is a man in his 60s with active or convalescent COVID-19. V gene TRBV2 combines with J gene TRBJ2-1; 10 nucleotides line up with TRBD1. In nucleotides, the CDR3 is TGTGCCAGCAGAGGGACAGGGGAGAATGAGCAGTTCTTC. Amino acids: CASRGTGENEQFF.